This T cell receptor (beta chain) was sequenced in a study of blood T cell repertoires in COVID-19. The CDR3 totals 16 residues. V was pared by 8 bases and J by 2 bases, with 20 bases between. Germline assignment: CDR1 MNHEY and CDR2 SMNVEV (reference sequence). Measured with immunoSEQ multiplex PCR; TCRdb has only the in-frame clones, and not every one. Of 490,000 or so clones listed, 70% to 90% are singletons. This clonotype was sampled from a woman between 55 and 75 years old who had recovered from COVID-19. V and J are TRBV27 and TRBJ2-3; maybe TRBD2 (6 bases). Input material: PBMCs or T cells enriched from blood (not recorded which). CDR3 DNA: TGTGCCAGCGCCGGGCCAGTAGCGGCTCACACAGATACGCAGTATTTT. Translating gives CASAGPVAAHTDTQYF.